This T cell receptor beta chain was identified during a study of T-cell reconstitution after alpha-beta-depleted transplantation in children. V shed 0 bases and J shed 6 bases, with 11 bases lying between them. Germline loops: CDR1 DFQATT, CDR2 SNEGSKA (reference sequence). The CDR3 totals 14 residues. Preparing the TCRbeta library involved the use of unique molecular identifiers. TCRdb fed the PCR reads into MiXCR, producing one record per CDR3 protein. The data show 250,000 to 300,000 distinct CDR3 sequences, around 9.6% seen once. The TCR originated in a human donor who donated a stem cell graft to a child with SCID. Sequencing used PBMCs from the stem cell graft donor, obtained from the stem cell graft. This chain links TRBV20-1 with TRBJ2-2; no definite D call. The CDR3 sequence: CSARDLTRAGELFF. CDR3 DNA sequence: TGCAGTGCTAGAGATCTCACCCGGGCCGGGGAGCTGTTTTTT.